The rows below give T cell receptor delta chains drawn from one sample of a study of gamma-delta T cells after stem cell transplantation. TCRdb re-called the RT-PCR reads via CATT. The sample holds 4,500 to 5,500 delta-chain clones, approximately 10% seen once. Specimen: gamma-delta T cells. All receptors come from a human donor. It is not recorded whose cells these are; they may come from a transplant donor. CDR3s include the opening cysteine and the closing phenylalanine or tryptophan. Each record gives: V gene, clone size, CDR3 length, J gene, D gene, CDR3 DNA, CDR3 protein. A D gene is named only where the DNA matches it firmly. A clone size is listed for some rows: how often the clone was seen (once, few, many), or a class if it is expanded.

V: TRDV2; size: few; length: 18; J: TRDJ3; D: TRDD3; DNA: TGTGCCTGTGACCCGGTGGGGGATACCTCCTGGGACACCCGACAGATGTTTTTC; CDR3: CACDPVGDTSWDTRQMFF
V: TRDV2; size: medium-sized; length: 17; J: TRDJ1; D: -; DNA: TGTGCCTGTGACACCGTCTCCTCCAAGGGGAACACCGATAAACTCATCTTT; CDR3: CACDTVSSKGNTDKLIF
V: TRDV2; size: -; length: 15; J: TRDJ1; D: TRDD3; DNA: TGTGCCTGTGACACCGTGGGGATAAGCACCGATAAACTCATCTTT; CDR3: CACDTVGISTDKLIF
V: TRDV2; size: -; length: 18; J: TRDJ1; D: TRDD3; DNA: TGTGCCTGTGACACCGTCGGTGGGGGAGCCCCCAGCACCGATAAACTCATCTTT; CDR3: CACDTVGGGAPSTDKLIF
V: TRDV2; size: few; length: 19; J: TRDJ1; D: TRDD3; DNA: TGTGCCTGTGACACCCTTACCCCCGGTACTGGGGGATACACCGATAAACTCATCTTT; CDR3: CACDTLTPGTGGYTDKLIF
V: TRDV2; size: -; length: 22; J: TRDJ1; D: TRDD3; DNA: TGTGCCTGTGACACCGTTGGACCAGGCGCCTCCGAGGGGCTGGGGGACACCGATAAACTCATCTTT; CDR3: CACDTVGPGASEGLGDTDKLIF
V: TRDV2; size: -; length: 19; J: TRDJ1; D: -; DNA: TGTGCCTGTGACACCGTAGCTACATCGCGGGGGTTTGACACCGATAAACTCATCTTT; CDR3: CACDTVATSRGFDTDKLIF
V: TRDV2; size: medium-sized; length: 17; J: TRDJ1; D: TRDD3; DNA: TGTGCCTGTGACAGTCTGGGGGATACGCAGTTCAGCGATAAACTCATCTTT; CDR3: CACDSLGDTQFSDKLIF
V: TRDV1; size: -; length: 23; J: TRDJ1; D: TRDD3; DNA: TGTGCTCTTGGGGAATTGAAGGGATTCCCCTGGGACTGGGGGATACGGTACACCGATAAACTCATCTTT; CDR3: CALGELKGFPWDWGIRYTDKLIF
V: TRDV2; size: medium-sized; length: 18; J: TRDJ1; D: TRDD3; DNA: TGTGCCTGTGACGGCCTACTGGGGGATACATCGTACACCGATAAACTCATCTTT; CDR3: CACDGLLGDTSYTDKLIF
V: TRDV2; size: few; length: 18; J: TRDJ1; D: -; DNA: TGTGCCTGTGACCCTACCGGGGGACTAGGCATCCCAACCGATAAACTCATCTTT; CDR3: CACDPTGGLGIPTDKLIF
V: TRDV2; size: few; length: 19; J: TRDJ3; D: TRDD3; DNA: TGTGCCTGTGACACCGCTGGGGGCTTCAGCTCCTGGGACACCCGACAGATGTTTTTC; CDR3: CACDTAGGFSSWDTRQMFF
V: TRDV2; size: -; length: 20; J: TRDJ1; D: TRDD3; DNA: TGTGCCTGTGACGTCCTTACTGGGGGATACGCGGAAGAATACACCGATAAACTCATCTTT; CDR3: CACDVLTGGYAEEYTDKLIF
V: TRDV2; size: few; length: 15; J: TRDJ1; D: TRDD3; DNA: TGTGCCTGTGACACCTTACTGGGGGGCCCGGATAAACTCATCTTT; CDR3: CACDTLLGGPDKLIF
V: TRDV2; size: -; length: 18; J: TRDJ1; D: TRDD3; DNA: TGTGCCTGTGACCCACTGGGGGATGGAGGAGAGTACACCGATAAACTCATCTTT; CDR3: CACDPLGDGGEYTDKLIF
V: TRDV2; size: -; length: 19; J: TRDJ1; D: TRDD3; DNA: TGTGCCTGTGATAATCTACTACTGGGGGATACTGGGCTTGCCGATAAACTCATCTTT; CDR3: CACDNLLLGDTGLADKLIF
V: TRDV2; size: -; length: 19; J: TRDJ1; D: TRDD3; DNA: TGTGCCTGTGACACCGTACTGGGGGATACAAGAGGGGTGGCCGATAAACTCATCTTT; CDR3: CACDTVLGDTRGVADKLIF
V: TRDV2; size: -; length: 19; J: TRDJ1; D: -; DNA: TGTGCCTGTGACACACTTTTTCCTACGCTGGGGGAGAAGACCGATAAACTCATCTTT; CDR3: CACDTLFPTLGEKTDKLIF
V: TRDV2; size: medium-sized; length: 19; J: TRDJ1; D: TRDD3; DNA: TGTGCCTGTGACACCGTGGCGGGGGGATACGCAGCAGCGCCCGATAAACTCATCTTT; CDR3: CACDTVAGGYAAAPDKLIF
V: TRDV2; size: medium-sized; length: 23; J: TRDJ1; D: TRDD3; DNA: TGTGCCTGTGACACTATCTCCGCCACCACGGGAGATGGGGGATACGCAATGTCCGATAAACTCATCTTT; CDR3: CACDTISATTGDGGYAMSDKLIF
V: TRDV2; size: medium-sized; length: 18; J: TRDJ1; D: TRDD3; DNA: TGTGCCTGTGACTTAACTGGGGGACCCACGAGGTACACCGATAAACTCATCTTT; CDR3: CACDLTGGPTRYTDKLIF
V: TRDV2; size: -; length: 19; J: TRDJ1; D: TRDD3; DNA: TGTGCCTGTGACACCGTGGTACGGACTGGGGGATACGGCACCGATAAACTCATCTTT; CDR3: CACDTVVRTGGYGTDKLIF
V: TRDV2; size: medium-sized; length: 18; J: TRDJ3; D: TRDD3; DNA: TGTGCCTGTGACAGTACTGGGGGATACTCCTGGGACACCCGACAGATGTTTTTC; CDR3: CACDSTGGYSWDTRQMFF
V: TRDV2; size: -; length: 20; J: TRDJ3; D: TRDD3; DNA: TGTGCCTGTGACGAAACTGGGGGATACGAAAGCTCCTGGGACACCCGACAGATGTTTTTC; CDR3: CACDETGGYESSWDTRQMFF
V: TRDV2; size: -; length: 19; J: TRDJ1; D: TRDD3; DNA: TGTGCCTGTGACACAGTTAGTACTGGGGGCCCCACAGGCACCGATAAACTCATCTTT; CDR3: CACDTVSTGGPTGTDKLIF
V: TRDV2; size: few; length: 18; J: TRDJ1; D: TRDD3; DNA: TGTGCCTGTGACACCTTGCTGGGGGATACGCCCCATCGGGATAAACTCATCTTT; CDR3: CACDTLLGDTPHRDKLIF
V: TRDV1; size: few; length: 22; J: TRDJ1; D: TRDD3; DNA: TGTGCTCTTGGGGAAAATGAAGTACGGCGGGCGTACTGGGGGACACGAGGCGATAAACTCATCTTT; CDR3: CALGENEVRRAYWGTRGDKLIF
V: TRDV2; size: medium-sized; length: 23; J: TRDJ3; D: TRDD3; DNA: TGTGCCTGTGACACCGGATGGCCTACTGGGGGTCGGACCCCCTCCTGGGACACCCGACAGATGTTTTTC; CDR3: CACDTGWPTGGRTPSWDTRQMFF
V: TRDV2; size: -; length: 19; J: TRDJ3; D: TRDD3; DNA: TGTGCCTGTGACACTACTGGGGGTTCGAGCTCCTGGGGCACCCGACAGATGTTTTTC; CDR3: CACDTTGGSSSWGTRQMFF
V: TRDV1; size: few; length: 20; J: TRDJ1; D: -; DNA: TGTGCTCTTGGGGAATTTCCTACTGGGGATACCCCACAGTACACCGATAAACTCATCTTT; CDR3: CALGEFPTGDTPQYTDKLIF
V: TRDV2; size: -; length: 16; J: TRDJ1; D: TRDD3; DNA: TGTGCCTGTGACACCGTTGGGGGATACGCGGAGGATAAACTCATCTTT; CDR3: CACDTVGGYAEDKLIF
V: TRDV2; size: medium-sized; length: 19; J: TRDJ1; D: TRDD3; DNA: TGTGCCTGTGACACGGTAGGTGGGGGATCGGCTCCGTACACCGATAAACTCATCTTT; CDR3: CACDTVGGGSAPYTDKLIF
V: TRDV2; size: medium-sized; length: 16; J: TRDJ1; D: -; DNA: TGTGCCTGTGAAATGCTGGGGAACTTAGACACCGATAAACTCATCTTT; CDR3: CACEMLGNLDTDKLIF
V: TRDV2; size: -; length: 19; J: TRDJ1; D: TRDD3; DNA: TGTGCCTGTGACAAGTTGGGGGATACAAATCCCCTAAGCACCGATAAACTCATCTTT; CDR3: CACDKLGDTNPLSTDKLIF
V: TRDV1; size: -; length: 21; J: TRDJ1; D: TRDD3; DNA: TGTGCTCTTGGGGAACCTTCTTCCGGGCTGGGGGATACGCGGATGACCGATAAACTCATCTTT; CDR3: CALGEPSSGLGDTRMTDKLIF
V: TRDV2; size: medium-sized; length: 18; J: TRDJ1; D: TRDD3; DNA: TGTGCCTGTGACACCGTGGCTGGGGGATACGAGATCTCCGATAAACTCATCTTT; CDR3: CACDTVAGGYEISDKLIF
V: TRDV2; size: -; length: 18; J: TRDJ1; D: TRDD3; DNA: TGTGCCTGTGACCCGTTACTGGGGGATACGCGGGACACCGATAAACTCATCTTT; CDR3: CACDPLLGDTRDTDKLIF
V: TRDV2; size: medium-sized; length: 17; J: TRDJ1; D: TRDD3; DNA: TGTGCCTGTGACACCGTATCGAGGGGGATAGGATCCGATAAACTCATCTTT; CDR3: CACDTVSRGIGSDKLIF
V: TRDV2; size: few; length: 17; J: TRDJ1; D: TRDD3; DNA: TGTGCCTGTGACCTATCCAAGTGGGGGAAACACACCGATAAACTCATCTTT; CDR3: CACDLSKWGKHTDKLIF
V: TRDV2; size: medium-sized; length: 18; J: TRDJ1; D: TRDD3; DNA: TGTGCCTGTGACACCGTTGGTGGGGGATTTTCTAACACCGATAAACTCATCTTT; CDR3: CACDTVGGGFSNTDKLIF
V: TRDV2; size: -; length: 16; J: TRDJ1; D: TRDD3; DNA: TGTGCCTGTGACACCGTGGGGGATAACGTAATCGATAAACTCATCTTT; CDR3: CACDTVGDNVIDKLIF